These 27 T cell receptor beta chains were sequenced from one sample in a study of blood T cell repertoires in COVID-19. Sequenced by immunoSEQ multiplex PCR; TCRdb stores in-frame clones only, minus some. The sample has under 250,000 clones, about nine tenths seen once. Sequenced: peripheral blood. The receptor set was obtained from a woman aged 55 to 70 who had recovered from COVID-19.

In its sample, this clone was seen once. The chain couples TRBV11-2 to TRBJ2-3; TRBD2 matches 7 bases. There are 15 residues in the CDR3. CDR1 is SGHAT, CDR2 FQNNGV, per germline. Trimming took 3 bases from V and 1 from J; bases not matched to a gene: 4. Here the CDR3 reads CASSLPGGGTDTQYF. As DNA, the CDR3 is TGTGCCAGCAGCTTGCCGGGGGGTGGCACAGATACGCAGTATTTT.

The chain recombines TRBV10-3 with TRBJ1-2, with D perhaps TRBD1 (6 bases). CDR3 length: 14 amino acids. CDR1 ENHRY and CDR2 SYGVKD come from the germline V gene. Trimming removed 7 bases at V and 7 bases at J, with 19 bases between. The CDR3 DNA is TGTGCCATCACTTTACAGGGAGAGGCGACTGGCTACACCTTC. Encoded protein: CAITLQGEATGYTF.

V is TRBV2 and J is TRBJ2-7; D may be TRBD1 (6 bases). The CDR3 loop spans 16 amino acids. Germline V gene sequence: CDR1 SNHLY, CDR2 FYNNEI. V lost 2 bases to trimming and J lost 3 bases, with 17 bases between them. As DNA, the CDR3 is TGTGCCAGCAGTGAAAAGGTATGGACAGAGGACTACGAGCAGTACTTC. It translates to CASSEKVWTEDYEQYF.

The genes are TRBV3-1 (or the pseudogene TRBV3-2) and TRBJ1-2, with a tentative D call TRBD1 (6 bases). Between the trimmed V and J ends, which lost 0 bases and 1 base, there was a span of 15 bases. There are 17 residues in the CDR3. Germline CDR1 is LGHDT and CDR2 is YNNKEL (reference sequence). The DNA of the CDR3 is TGTGCCAGCAGCCAAGAGGAGCGCAGGGGAAGTAACTATGGCTACACCTTC. Its translation: CASSQEERRGSNYGYTF.

The rearrangement uses TRBV7-2 and TRBJ2-2; TRBD2 matches at 7 bases. CDR1 is SGHTA, CDR2 FQGNSA, per germline. Germline trimming cut 6 bases from V and 5 bases from J; bases unmatched to any gene: 12. The CDR3 is 16 amino acids. The CDR3 sequence: CASSQRRGLRTGELFF. The CDR3 bases are TGTGCCAGCAGTCAAAGGAGGGGACTACGTACCGGGGAGCTGTTTTTT.

J is TRBJ2-3 and V is TRBV10-1; 15 bases are shared with TRBD2. Unmatched junction bases numbered 11, after V lost 5 bases and J lost 5 bases. This CDR3 contains 18 residues. The V gene's germline CDR1 is WNHNN and CDR2 SYGVQD (reference sequence). CDR3 amino acids: CASSYRTSGGAIVDTQYF. In DNA form, the CDR3 reads TGCGCCAGCAGTTATAGGACTAGCGGGGGGGCAATAGTAGATACGCAGTATTTT.

This chain joins TRBV7-3 and TRBJ1-6, with D tentatively TRBD1 (5 bases). Between the trimmed V and J ends, which lost 0 bases and 9 bases, there was a span of 12 bases. This CDR3 is built from 15 residues. Germline CDR1 and CDR2: SGHTA and FQGTGA. The CDR3 region has the DNA TGTGCCAGCAGCTTAACCGGGCAGGGTGGTTCACCCCTCCACTTT. The encoded protein is CASSLTGQGGSPLHF.

The chain couples TRBV19 to TRBJ1-1; D perhaps matches TRBD1 (5 bases). The CDR3 consists of 13 residues. Trimming took 10 bases from V and 1 from J, leaving 13 bases between them. CDR1 LNHDA and CDR2 SQIVND come from the germline V gene (reference sequence). CDR3 in DNA: TGTGCCACCAACTCGGGGGGGAACACTGAAGCTTTCTTT. As protein: CATNSGGNTEAFF.

The chain employs TRBV27 and TRBJ1-3; 7 bases are a match to TRBD1. The CDR3 runs to 15 residues. V was pared by 5 bases and J by 2 bases, with 6 bases of the junction left unmatched. From germline, CDR1 is MNHEY and CDR2 SMNVEV (reference sequence). The CDR3 loop reads CASSVRGLTGNTIYF. The CDR3 DNA reads as TGTGCCAGCAGTGTGAGGGGGCTCACTGGAAACACCATATATTTT.

The chain links TRBV21-1 to TRBJ2-5; the listed D gene, TRBD2, was not tested against the DNA. TRBV21-1 is deemed a pseudogene. The CDR3 loop spans 16 amino acids. CDR3 nucleotide sequence: TGTGCCAGCAGCGAAGGGGGAGCGGGGGGTGGCGAGACCCAGTACTTC. Translation gives CASSEGGAGGGETQYF.

The rearrangement links TRBV2 to TRBJ1-2; D uncertain. V lost 5 bases and J 0 bases, leaving 13 bases between the germline ends. CDR1 is SNHLY and CDR2 is FYNNEI in the germline V gene. This CDR3 spans 15 amino acids. The CDR3 coding sequence is TGTGCCAGCAGTCGAAGCGGCGGAGCTAACTATGGCTACACCTTC. Translation gives CASSRSGGANYGYTF.

The CDR3 here is CASSLGYGLAGGHTQYF. CDR3 bases: TGTGCCAGCAGCTTAGGTTATGGACTAGCGGGGGGGCATACGCAGTATTTT. This chain links TRBV13 with TRBJ2-3; 15 bases match TRBD2. This CDR3 contains 17 residues. CDR1 and CDR2 from the germline V gene are PRHDT and FYEKMQ (reference sequence). The V gene end was trimmed by 0 bases and the J gene end by 7 bases; junction bases not matched to a gene: 5.

This clone occurred once. The chain recombines TRBV10-3 with TRBJ2-3, with no clear D. This CDR3 region has 16 residues. Trimming removed 3 bases at V and 0 bases at J, with 13 bases between. From germline, CDR1 is ENHRY and CDR2 SYGVKD. The CDR3 protein is CAISDPYKPSTDTQYF. For the CDR3, the DNA is TGTGCCATCAGTGATCCCTATAAACCTAGCACAGATACGCAGTATTTT.

This clone was seen once. The chain combines TRBV15 with TRBJ2-2, with 8 bases fitting TRBD1. V gave up 1 base and J gave up 1 base; unmatched junction bases: 8. This CDR3 is 18 amino acids long. Germline loops: CDR1 LNHNV, CDR2 YYDKDF (reference sequence). The CDR3 DNA is TGTGCCACCAGCAGAGCCCAGGGGGCCGGACTGAACACCGGGGAGCTGTTTTTT. Translation: CATSRAQGAGLNTGELFF.

This chain connects TRBV28 to TRBJ1-1; tentatively, D is TRBD1 (5 bases). Germline V gene sequence: CDR1 MDHEN, CDR2 SYDVKM. The CDR3 covers 13 residues. The ends were cut back, 7 bases at V and 6 bases at J, with 15 bases in the middle. As DNA, the CDR3 is TGTGCCAGCACCGAAGGAGGGGACGCTGAAGCTTTCTTT. Protein product: CASTEGGDAEAFF.

V gene TRBV18 combines with J gene TRBJ2-7; 9 nucleotides agree with TRBD2. Per germline, CDR1 KGHSH and CDR2 LQKENI. The CDR3 spans 18 residues. The ends lost 2 bases at V and 1 base at J; junction bases unmatched: 12. The CDR3: CASSPTGDVGLASYEQYF. CDR3 nucleotides: TGTGCCAGCTCACCAACTGGGGATGTAGGACTAGCGTCCTACGAGCAGTACTTC.

The chain recombines TRBV6-4 with TRBJ1-5, with 9 bases fitting TRBD1. V lost 7 bases to trimming and J lost 8 bases; unmatched junction nucleotides: 15. The germline gives CDR1 MRHNA, CDR2 SNTAGT. CDR3 length equals 16 residues. CDR3 bases: TGTGCCAGCAAAACCGTCCCGGGACAGGGACGGAAGCCCCAGCATTTT. Protein sequence: CASKTVPGQGRKPQHF.

This rearrangement joins TRBV9 to TRBJ2-2; 10 bases are shared with TRBD2. With 1 base clipped from V and 0 bases from J, the junction kept 0 bases outside the gene matches. Per germline, CDR1 SGDLS and CDR2 YYNGEE. The CDR3 is made up of 16 amino acids. In DNA form, the CDR3 reads TGTGCCAGCAGCGTACTAGCGGGGGCGAACACCGGGGAGCTGTTTTTT. It codes for CASSVLAGANTGELFF.

The gene calls are TRBV7-3 and TRBJ2-7; 10 bases are shared with TRBD1. This CDR3 is built from 14 residues. Germline V gives CDR1 SGHTA, CDR2 FQGTGA. V gave up 2 bases and J gave up 4 bases; unmatched junction bases: 2. The CDR3 loop reads CASSLRDRGYEQYF. The CDR3 DNA sequence: TGTGCCAGCAGCTTACGGGACAGGGGTTACGAGCAGTACTTC.

The rearrangement uses TRBV29-1 and TRBJ2-2; no clear D gene. This CDR3 is 13 amino acids long. CDR1 and CDR2 (germline): SQVTM, ANQGSEA. Trimming stripped 4 bases from V and 0 bases from J, with 6 bases between. CDR3 DNA: TGCAGCGTTGGGGCCACGAACACCGGGGAGCTGTTTTTT. As protein: CSVGATNTGELFF.

This clone was seen ten or more times. The V and J genes are TRBV27 and TRBJ2-1; a weak D match, TRBD1 (6 bases). This CDR3 region has 15 residues. Trimming took off 7 bases at V and 4 bases at J, with 17 bases between the two ends. Germline values: CDR1 MNHEY, CDR2 SMNVEV (reference sequence). CDR3 region: CASTDNQGPYNEQFF. The CDR3 DNA follows: TGTGCCAGCACCGATAACCAGGGGCCATACAATGAGCAGTTCTTC.

The rearrangement links TRBV5-1 to TRBJ2-7, with 11 bases aligning to TRBD2. Germline trimming cut 2 bases from V and 2 bases from J; bases unmatched to any gene: 6. Germline V gives CDR1 SGHRS, CDR2 YFSETQ. The CDR3 runs to 16 residues. DNA for the CDR3: TGCGCCAGCAGCTTAGATCGACTAGCGGGAACCTACGAGCAGTACTTC. It encodes CASSLDRLAGTYEQYF.

The CDR3, as DNA: TGTGCCAGAAGCTTGGTTGCCCCCACAGGGGGCTATGGCTACACCTTC. Translation: CARSLVAPTGGYGYTF. This chain joins TRBV5-3 and TRBJ1-2; 8 bases fit TRBD1. TRBV5-3 is treated as an ORF (open reading frame) with a function not yet certain. This CDR3 has 16 amino acids. The J segment lost 4 bases and the V segment lost 0 bases, leaving 8 bases of the junction unmatched.

V gene TRBV18 combines with J gene TRBJ1-3; no definite D call. V was clipped by 3 bases and J by 4 bases, with 10 bases between them. Germline values: CDR1 KGHSH, CDR2 LQKENI. This CDR3 region has 14 residues. The CDR3 DNA is TGTGCCAGCTCACCTCCCAATCCCGGAAACACCATATATTTT. This encodes CASSPPNPGNTIYF.

This clone was picked up many times. The chain has TRBV29-1 and TRBJ2-5, with 8 bases fitting TRBD1. Germline V gene data show CDR1 as SQVTM and CDR2 as ANQGSEA. This CDR3 spans 13 amino acids. V dropped 6 bases and J dropped 4; count of bases not matched to a gene: 7. As DNA, the CDR3 is TGCAGCGTCGCGACCGGGACAGGAGAGACCCAGTACTTC. Translated: CSVATGTGETQYF.

This clone was seen just once. In DNA, the CDR3 is TGTGCCAGTAGTATAGATCTAGACTACGAGCAGTACTTC. Translating it yields CASSIDLDYEQYF. The chain joins TRBV19 to TRBJ2-7; no definite D call. CDR1 LNHDA and CDR2 SQIVND come from the germline V gene (reference sequence). The CDR3 consists of 13 residues. Trimming took 0 bases from V and 3 from J, leaving 6 bases between them.

The rearrangement joins TRBV7-9 to TRBJ1-3; a weak D match, TRBD1 (6 bases). This CDR3 has 16 residues. Germline assignment: CDR1 SEHNR and CDR2 FQNEAQ (reference sequence). V dropped 4 bases and J dropped 0 bases, with 13 bases sitting between them. DNA for the CDR3: TGTGCCAGCAGCTCTGAGACAGGCTACTCTGGAAACACCATATATTTT. This encodes CASSSETGYSGNTIYF.